These 3 T cell receptor beta chains were sequenced from one sample in a study of blood T cell repertoires in COVID-19. Profiling relied on immunoSEQ multiplex PCR, and the TCRdb table lists in-frame clones only, not all of them. The sample records about 210,000 clones, roughly 94% being singletons. The sequencing input was peripheral blood. These receptors were taken from a man aged 25 to 40 with acute or convalescent COVID-19.

The chain has TRBV27 and TRBJ1-6; 10 bases agree with TRBD1. The CDR3 runs to 15 residues. CDR1 and CDR2 from the germline V gene are MNHEY and SMNVEV (reference sequence). The J segment lost 9 bases and the V segment lost 2 bases, leaving 4 bases of the junction unmatched. The CDR3: CASSLRGQGISPLHF. CDR3 bases: TGTGCCAGCAGTTTAAGGGGACAGGGGATTTCACCCCTCCACTTT.

This chain uses TRBV19 with TRBJ1-1, with a possible D match to TRBD1 (6 bases). This CDR3 has 14 residues. From germline, CDR1 is LNHDA and CDR2 SQIVND (reference sequence). Trimming removed 6 bases at V and 0 bases at J, with 11 bases between. The CDR3 region has the DNA TGTGCCAGTAGACAGGGCCGAATGAACACTGAAGCTTTCTTT. Its translation is CASRQGRMNTEAFF.

The chain combines TRBV9 with TRBJ2-1; 8 nucleotides align to TRBD2. The J segment lost 7 bases and the V segment lost 2 bases, leaving 8 bases of the junction unmatched. Germline V CDR1 and CDR2: SGDLS, YYNGEE. The CDR3 consists of 15 residues. The DNA for the CDR3 is TGTGCCAGCAGCGTCGGGACTAGTACTTGGAATGAGCAGTTCTTC. It codes for CASSVGTSTWNEQFF.